There are a few counts of the clone carrying this TCR beta chain. The source of the sample is a study of shared clonotypes between healthy human individuals. HIV-negative, healthy adults without recent acute infections or vaccinations were the donors. Division of CD4+ cells produced a CD45RA+ naive subset and a CD45RA-negative memory subset. Data came from immunoSEQ multiplex PCR; TCRdb stores just in-frame clones and leaves some out. The repertoire includes approximately 2,300,000 clones, about nine tenths of them detected once, and around 0.38% sits in the top ten. V was clipped by 6 bases and J by 6 bases, with 8 bases between them. The germline V gene has CDR1 SEHNR and CDR2 FQNEAQ (reference sequence). The CDR3 consists of 11 residues.

The clonotype comes from a man aged 18 to 35 in good health. Some clones in this sample may be carry-over from other donors' samples. The specimen sequenced was naive CD4+ T cells from PBMCs. Documented subset: CD45RA+ positively selected. V gene TRBV7-9 combines with J gene TRBJ1-1; TRBD1 is a possible D gene (5 bases). The CDR3 reads CASRWGAEAFF. The CDR3 bases are TGTGCCAGCAGATGGGGCGCTGAAGCTTTCTTT. The full variable domain, in which reference TRBV7-9 and TRBJ1-1 provide the parts outside the CDR3, is DTGVSQNPRHKITKRGQNVTFRCDPISEHNRLYWYRQTLGQGPEFLTYFQNEAQLEKSRLLSDRFSAERPKGSFSTLEIQRTEQGDSAMYLCASRWGAEAFFGQGTRLTVV.